The clone carrying this T cell receptor beta chain appeared a single time. Its antigen remains unidentified. This sample was taken from a study of long-term antiretroviral therapy in people with HIV. In the study overall: Specimens dating back about a decade before the 2015 immediate-ART recommendation are the oldest included.

Trimming left V 6 bases short and J 3 bases short, with 9 bases between. The CDR3 runs to 12 residues. Germline assignment: CDR1 MNHNS and CDR2 SASEGT. Study-level points and caveats: There were no data on ART adherence, viral resistance or therapy changes, a gap that limits inferences about post-ART repertoire changes.

With survey level as its setting, the immunoSEQ assay was v3.0. Generated by immunoSEQ multiplex PCR, the TCRdb table keeps only in-frame clones and is missing some. The table records about 29,000 clones, about 94% of them present only once. Donors needed at least one pre-ART PBMC sample plus at least two post-ART samples. Treatment locations for all participants with HIV were in the United States. The receptor was isolated from a man aged 40-50 years with HIV. This chain joins TRBV6-1 and TRBJ2-7; D is ambiguous. The sample here was unsorted PBMCs, taken 6.2 years after starting antiretroviral therapy. The CDR3 here is CASRDGLYEQYF. The CDR3 coding sequence is TGTGCCAGCAGGGACGGTCTCTACGAGCAGTACTTC.